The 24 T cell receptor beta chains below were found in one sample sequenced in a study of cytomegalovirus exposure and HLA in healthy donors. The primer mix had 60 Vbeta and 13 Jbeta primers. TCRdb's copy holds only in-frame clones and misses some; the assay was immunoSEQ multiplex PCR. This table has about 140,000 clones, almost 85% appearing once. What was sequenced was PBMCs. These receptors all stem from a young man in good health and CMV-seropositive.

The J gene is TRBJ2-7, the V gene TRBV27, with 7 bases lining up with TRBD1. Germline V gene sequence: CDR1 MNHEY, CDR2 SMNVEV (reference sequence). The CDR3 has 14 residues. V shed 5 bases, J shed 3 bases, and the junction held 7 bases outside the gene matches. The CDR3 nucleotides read TGTGCCAGCAGTCAGACAGGGAGCTTCTACGAGCAGTACTTC. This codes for CASSQTGSFYEQYF.

The CDR3 DNA is TGTGCCAGCAGTTTTACAGGGGGCACTGAAGCTTTCTTT. Protein: CASSFTGGTEAFF. This chain uses TRBV27 with TRBJ1-1; TRBD1 matches at 8 bases. This CDR3 comprises 13 residues. V shed 3 bases, J shed 4 bases, and the junction held 1 base outside the gene matches. Germline loops: CDR1 MNHEY, CDR2 SMNVEV (reference sequence).

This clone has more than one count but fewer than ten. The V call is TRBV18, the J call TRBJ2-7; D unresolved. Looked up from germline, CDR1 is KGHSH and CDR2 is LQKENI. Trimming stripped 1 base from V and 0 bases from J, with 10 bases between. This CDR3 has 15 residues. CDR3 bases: TGTGCCAGCTCACCACTCCAGGCGAGCTCCTACGAGCAGTACTTC. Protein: CASSPLQASSYEQYF.

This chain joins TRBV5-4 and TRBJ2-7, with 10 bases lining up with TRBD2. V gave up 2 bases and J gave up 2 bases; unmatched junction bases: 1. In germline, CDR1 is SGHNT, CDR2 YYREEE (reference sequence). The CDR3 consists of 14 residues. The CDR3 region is CASSFGTSAYEQYF. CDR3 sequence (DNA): TGTGCCAGCAGCTTCGGGACTAGCGCCTACGAGCAGTACTTC.

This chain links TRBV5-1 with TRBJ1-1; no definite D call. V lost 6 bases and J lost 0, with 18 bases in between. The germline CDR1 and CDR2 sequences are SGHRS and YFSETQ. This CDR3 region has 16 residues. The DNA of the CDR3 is TGCGCCAGCAAAATATCGGTCGGGGTATTGAACACTGAAGCTTTCTTT. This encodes CASKISVGVLNTEAFF.

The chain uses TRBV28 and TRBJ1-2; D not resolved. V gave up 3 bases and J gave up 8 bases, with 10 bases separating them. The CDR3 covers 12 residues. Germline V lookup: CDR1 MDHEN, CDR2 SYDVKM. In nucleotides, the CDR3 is TGTGCCAGCAGTTTGAGAGGGAGCGGCTACACCTTC. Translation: CASSLRGSGYTF.

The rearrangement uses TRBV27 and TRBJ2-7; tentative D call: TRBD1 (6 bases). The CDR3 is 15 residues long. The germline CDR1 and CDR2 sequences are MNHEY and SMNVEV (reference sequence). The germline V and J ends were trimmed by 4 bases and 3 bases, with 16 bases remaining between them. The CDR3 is CASSSRGGGYYEQYF. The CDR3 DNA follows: TGTGCCAGCAGTTCCCGAGGGGGTGGGTACTACGAGCAGTACTTC.

CDR3 region: CASSTTGTGSNEQYF. The CDR3 DNA reads as TGTGCCAGCAGCACGACCGGGACAGGTTCCAACGAGCAGTACTTC. The V gene is TRBV7-9, the J gene TRBJ2-7; TRBD1 matches at 8 bases. CDR1 and CDR2 from the germline V gene are SEHNR and FQNEAQ (reference sequence). The CDR3 sequence is 15 residues long. After removal of 5 bases from V and 5 bases from J, the junction contained 11 bases not matched to a gene.

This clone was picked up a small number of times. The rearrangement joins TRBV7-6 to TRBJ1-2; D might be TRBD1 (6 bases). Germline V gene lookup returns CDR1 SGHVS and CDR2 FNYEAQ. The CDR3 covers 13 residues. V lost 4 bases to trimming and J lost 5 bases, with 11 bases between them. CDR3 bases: TGTGCCAGCAGCTCAGGGGCCAGGTATGGCTACACCTTC. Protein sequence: CASSSGARYGYTF.

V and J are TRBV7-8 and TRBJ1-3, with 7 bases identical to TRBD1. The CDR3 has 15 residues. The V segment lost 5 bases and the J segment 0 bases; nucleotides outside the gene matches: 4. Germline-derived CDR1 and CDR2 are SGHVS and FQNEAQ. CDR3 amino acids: CASSRDRVSGNTIYF. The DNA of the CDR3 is TGTGCCAGCAGCCGGGACAGAGTCTCTGGAAACACCATATATTTT. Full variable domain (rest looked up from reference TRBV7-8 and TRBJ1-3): GAGVSQSPRYKVAKRGQDVALRCDPISGHVSLFWYQQALGQGPEFLTYFQNEAQLDKSGLPSDRFFAERPEGSVSTLKIQRTQQEDSAVYLCASSRDRVSGNTIYFGEGSWLTVV.

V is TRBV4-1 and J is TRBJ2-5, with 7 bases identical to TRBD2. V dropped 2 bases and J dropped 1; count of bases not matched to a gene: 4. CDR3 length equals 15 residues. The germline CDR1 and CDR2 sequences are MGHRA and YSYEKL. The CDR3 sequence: CASSQTTGGQETQYF. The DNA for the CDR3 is TGCGCCAGCAGCCAAACGACGGGAGGCCAAGAGACCCAGTACTTC.

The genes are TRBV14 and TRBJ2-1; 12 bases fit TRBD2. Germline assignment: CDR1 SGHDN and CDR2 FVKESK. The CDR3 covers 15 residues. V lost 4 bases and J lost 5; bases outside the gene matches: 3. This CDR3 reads CASSLLAGGHNEQFF. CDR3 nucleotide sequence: TGTGCCAGCAGCCTTCTAGCGGGAGGGCACAATGAGCAGTTCTTC.

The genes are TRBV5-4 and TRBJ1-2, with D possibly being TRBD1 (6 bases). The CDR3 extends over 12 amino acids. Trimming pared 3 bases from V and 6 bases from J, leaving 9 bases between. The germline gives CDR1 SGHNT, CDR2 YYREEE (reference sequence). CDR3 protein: CASSSNRDGYTF. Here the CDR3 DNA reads TGTGCCAGCAGCTCTAACAGGGATGGCTACACCTTC. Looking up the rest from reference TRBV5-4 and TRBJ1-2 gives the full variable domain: ETGVTQSPTHLIKTRGQQVTLRCSSQSGHNTVSWYQQALGQGPQFIFQYYREEENGRGNFPPRFSGLQFPNYSSELNVNALELDDSALYLCASSSNRDGYTFGSGTRLTVV.

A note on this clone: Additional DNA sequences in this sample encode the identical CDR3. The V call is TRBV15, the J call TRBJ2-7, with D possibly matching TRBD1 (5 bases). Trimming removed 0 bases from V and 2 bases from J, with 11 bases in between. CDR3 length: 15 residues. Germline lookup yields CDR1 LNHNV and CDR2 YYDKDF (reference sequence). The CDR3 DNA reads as TGTGCCACCAGCAGAGATCCTCAGGGCACCTACGAGCAGTACTTC. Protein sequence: CATSRDPQGTYEQYF.

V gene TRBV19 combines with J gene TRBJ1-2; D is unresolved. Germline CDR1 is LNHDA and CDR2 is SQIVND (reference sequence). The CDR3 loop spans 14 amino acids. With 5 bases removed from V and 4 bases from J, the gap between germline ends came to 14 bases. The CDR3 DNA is TGTGCCAGTAGTTGGAGGGAGCTGGGCTATGGCTACACCTTC. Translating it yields CASSWRELGYGYTF.

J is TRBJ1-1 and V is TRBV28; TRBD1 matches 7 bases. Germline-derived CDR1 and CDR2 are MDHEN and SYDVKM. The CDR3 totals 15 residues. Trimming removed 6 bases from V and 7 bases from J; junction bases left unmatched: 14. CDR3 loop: CASRVYGAGGGEAFF. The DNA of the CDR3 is TGTGCCAGCAGGGTTTATGGGGCAGGGGGTGGTGAAGCTTTCTTT.

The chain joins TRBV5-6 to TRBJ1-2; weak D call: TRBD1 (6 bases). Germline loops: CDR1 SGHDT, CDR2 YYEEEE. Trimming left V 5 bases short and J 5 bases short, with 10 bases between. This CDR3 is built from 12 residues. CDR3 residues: CASRQGPYGYTF. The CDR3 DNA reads TGTGCCAGCAGACAGGGACCTTATGGCTACACCTTC.

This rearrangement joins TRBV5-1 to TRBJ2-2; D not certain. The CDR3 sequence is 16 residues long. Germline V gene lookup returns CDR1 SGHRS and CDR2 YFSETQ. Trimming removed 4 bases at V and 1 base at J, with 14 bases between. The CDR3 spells CASSRSPLLNTGELFF. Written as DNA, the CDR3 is TGCGCCAGCAGCCGGTCACCGTTATTGAACACCGGGGAGCTGTTTTTT.

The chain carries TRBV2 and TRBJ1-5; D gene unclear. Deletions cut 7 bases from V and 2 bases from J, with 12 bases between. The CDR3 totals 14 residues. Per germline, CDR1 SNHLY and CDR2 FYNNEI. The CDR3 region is CASKEGAGNQPQHF. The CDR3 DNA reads TGTGCCAGCAAGGAGGGCGCGGGCAATCAGCCCCAGCATTTT.

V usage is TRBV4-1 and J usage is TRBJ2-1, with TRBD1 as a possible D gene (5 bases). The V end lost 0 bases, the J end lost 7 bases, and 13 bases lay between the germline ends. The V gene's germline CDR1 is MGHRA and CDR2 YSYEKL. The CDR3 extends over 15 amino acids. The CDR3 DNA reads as TGCGCCAGCAGCCAAGATCTAGGCCAGGGTAATGAGCAGTTCTTC. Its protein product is CASSQDLGQGNEQFF.

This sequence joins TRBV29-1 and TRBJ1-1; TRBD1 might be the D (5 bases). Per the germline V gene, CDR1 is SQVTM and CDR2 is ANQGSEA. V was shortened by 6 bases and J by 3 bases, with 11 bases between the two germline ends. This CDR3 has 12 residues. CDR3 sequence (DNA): TGCAGCGTAATGTTCAGGGACACTGAAGCTTTCTTT. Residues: CSVMFRDTEAFF.

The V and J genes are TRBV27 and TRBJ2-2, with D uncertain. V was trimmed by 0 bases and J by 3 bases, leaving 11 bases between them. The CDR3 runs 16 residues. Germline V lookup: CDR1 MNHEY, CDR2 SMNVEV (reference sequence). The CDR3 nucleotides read TGTGCCAGCAGTTTATCCTTGGCAGGTCACACCGGGGAGCTGTTTTTT. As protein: CASSLSLAGHTGELFF.

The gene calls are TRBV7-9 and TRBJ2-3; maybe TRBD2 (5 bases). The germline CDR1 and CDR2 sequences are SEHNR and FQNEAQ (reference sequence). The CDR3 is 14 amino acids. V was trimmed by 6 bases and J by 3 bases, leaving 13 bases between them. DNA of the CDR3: TGTGCCAGCAGGATGGGTGGAGGTACAGATACGCAGTATTTT. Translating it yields CASRMGGGTDTQYF.

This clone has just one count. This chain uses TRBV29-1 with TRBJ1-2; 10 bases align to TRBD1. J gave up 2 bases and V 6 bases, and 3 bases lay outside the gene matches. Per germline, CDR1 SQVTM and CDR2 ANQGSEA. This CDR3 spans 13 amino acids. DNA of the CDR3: TGCAGCGTCGGACAGGGGGACAACTATGGCTACACCTTC. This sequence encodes CSVGQGDNYGYTF.